This T cell receptor beta chain was retrieved from a study of radiation and T cells in renal cell carcinoma. Study-level results: No pretreatment tumor biopsies were available for baseline clonotypes.

Assay: immunoSEQ multiplex PCR; the TCRdb copy retains only in-frame clones and omits some. The sample includes tens of thousands of clones, 80% of them seen just once. Time point in this sample: baseline pretreatment blood. The treatment: 15 Gy SBRT to primary tumor, nephrectomy 4 weeks later. Serial blood draws occurred at baseline and 2 and 4 weeks post-SBRT. Clear cell pathology was present in this patient's renal cell carcinoma. Germline values: CDR1 LNHDA, CDR2 SQIVND (reference sequence). The CDR3 is made up of 14 amino acids. The germline V and J ends were trimmed by 7 bases and 0 bases, with 12 bases remaining between them. As to this clone: Its cognate antigen is unknown.

The rearrangement uses TRBV19 and TRBJ1-1; unclear D gene. Sequenced here: blood, sampled from a patient whose treatment included radiotherapy and nephrectomy. The clonotype comes from a man between 60 and 75 years old with renal cell carcinoma. CDR3 nucleotides: TGTGCCAGTACCTCTCACACTATGAACACTGAAGCTTTCTTT. Residues: CASTSHTMNTEAFF.